The rows below give T cell receptor beta chains drawn from one sample of a study of T cells in Graves' hyperthyroidism and ophthalmopathy. TCRdb ran MiXCR on the multiplex PCR reads and lists one entry per CDR3 protein. The profile covers around 300,000 distinct CDR3 sequences, with less than 30% appearing a single time and 20% to 30% taken by the ten largest. The specimen was blood. The receptors were gathered from a man between 35 and 55 years old with Graves' hyperthyroidism that later progressed to Graves' ophthalmopathy. Both conserved end residues are part of each CDR3.

TRBJ1-1 | TRBV12-3/TRBV12-4 | 15 | CASSTIRTGNTEAFF
TRBJ1-1 | TRBV7-3 | 13 | CASSFSARTEAFF
TRBJ2-7 | TRBV2 | 13 | CASSRQGTDEQYF
TRBJ1-1 | TRBV11-3 | 14 | CASSLLSVETEAFF
TRBJ2-7 | TRBV28 | 14 | CASSSVWTFGEQYF
TRBJ1-5 | TRBV6-1 | 15 | CASSEVGGKGQPQHF
TRBJ2-2 | TRBV15 | 17 | CATSRVKAGEGTGELFF
TRBJ2-7 | TRBV12-3/TRBV12-4 | 15 | CASSPPGGGGYEQYF
TRBJ2-7 | TRBV6-1 | 12 | CASSEEPPTEYF
TRBJ1-5 | TRBV12-3/TRBV12-4 | 14 | CASSGTISNQPQHF
TRBJ2-2 | TRBV30 | 14 | CACSGRINTGELFF
TRBJ2-5 | TRBV24-1 | 12 | CATSANEETQYF
TRBJ2-2 | TRBV13 | 15 | CASSSDRGLTGELFF
TRBJ1-2 | TRBV30 | 12 | CAWTYLQGTSTF
TRBJ2-7 | TRBV11-2 | 18 | CASSGTGRRVLLAYEQYF
TRBJ2-5 | TRBV20-1 | 12 | CSAGAGEETQYF
TRBJ2-5 | TRBV20-1 | 12 | CSARGRAYAQYF
TRBJ1-2 | TRBV7-9 | 15 | CASSLGQGEFVGYTF
TRBJ2-7 | TRBV5-1 | 11 | CASLPRGEQYF
TRBJ2-7 | TRBV12-3/TRBV12-4 | 15 | CASSDPDSGIYEQYF
TRBJ2-7 | TRBV2 | 13 | CASSVDSTYEQYF
TRBJ2-5 | TRBV29-1 | 13 | CSVEEAGQETQYF
TRBJ1-1 | TRBV6-2/TRBV6-3 | 18 | CASSYVSGSGFRDTEAFF
TRBJ2-7 | TRBV4-2 | 17 | CASSQGPGPSYPYEQYF